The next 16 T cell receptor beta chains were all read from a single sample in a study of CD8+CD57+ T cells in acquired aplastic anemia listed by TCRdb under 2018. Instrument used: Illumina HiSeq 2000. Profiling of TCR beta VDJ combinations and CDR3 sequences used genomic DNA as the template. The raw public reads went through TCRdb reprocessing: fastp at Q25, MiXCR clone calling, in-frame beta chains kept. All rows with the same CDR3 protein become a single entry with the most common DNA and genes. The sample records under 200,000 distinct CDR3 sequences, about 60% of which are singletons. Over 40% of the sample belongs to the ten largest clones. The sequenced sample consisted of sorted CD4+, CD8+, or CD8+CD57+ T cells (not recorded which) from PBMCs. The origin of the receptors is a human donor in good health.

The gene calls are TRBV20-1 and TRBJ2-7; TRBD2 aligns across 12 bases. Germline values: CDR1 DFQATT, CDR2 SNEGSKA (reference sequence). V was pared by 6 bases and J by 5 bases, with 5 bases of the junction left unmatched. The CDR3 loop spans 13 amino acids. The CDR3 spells CSACLAGGNEQYF. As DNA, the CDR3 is TGCAGTGCATGTCTAGCGGGAGGGAACGAGCAGTACTTC.

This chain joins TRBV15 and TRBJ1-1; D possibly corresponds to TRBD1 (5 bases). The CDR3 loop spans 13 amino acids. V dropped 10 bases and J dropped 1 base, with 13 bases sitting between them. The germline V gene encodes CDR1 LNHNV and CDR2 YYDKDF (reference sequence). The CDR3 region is CASSEGRNTEAFF. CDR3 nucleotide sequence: TGTGCCAGCAGTGAGGGGAGGAACACTGAAGCTTTCTTT.

The CDR3 nucleotides are TGTGCCAGCAGTGAAACGGCAGGCTATGGCTACACCTTC. This gives the protein CASSETAGYGYTF. The rearrangement joins TRBV2 to TRBJ1-2, with D hard to call. V was clipped by 2 bases and J by 4 bases, with 8 bases between them. CDR1 SNHLY and CDR2 FYNNEI come from the germline V gene. CDR3 size: 13 residues.

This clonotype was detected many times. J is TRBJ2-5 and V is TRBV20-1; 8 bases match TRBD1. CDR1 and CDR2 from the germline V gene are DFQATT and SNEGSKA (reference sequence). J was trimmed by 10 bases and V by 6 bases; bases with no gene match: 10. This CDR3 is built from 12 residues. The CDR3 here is CSARDRRGDQYF. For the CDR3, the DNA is TGCAGTGCGCGGGACAGGAGGGGGGACCAGTACTTC.

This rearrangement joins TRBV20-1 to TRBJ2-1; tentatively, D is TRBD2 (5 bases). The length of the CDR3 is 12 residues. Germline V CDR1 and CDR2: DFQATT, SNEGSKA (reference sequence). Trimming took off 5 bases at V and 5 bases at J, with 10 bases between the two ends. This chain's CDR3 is CSAPGNHNEQFF. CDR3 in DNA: TGCAGTGCTCCGGGGAACCACAATGAGCAGTTCTTC.

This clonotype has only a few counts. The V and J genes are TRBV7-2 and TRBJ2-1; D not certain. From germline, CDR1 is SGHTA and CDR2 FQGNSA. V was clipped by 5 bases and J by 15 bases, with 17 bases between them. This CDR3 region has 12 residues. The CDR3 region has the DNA TGTGCCAGCAGCCACGATCTGCGTGGCGCGTTCTTC. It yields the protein CASSHDLRGAFF.

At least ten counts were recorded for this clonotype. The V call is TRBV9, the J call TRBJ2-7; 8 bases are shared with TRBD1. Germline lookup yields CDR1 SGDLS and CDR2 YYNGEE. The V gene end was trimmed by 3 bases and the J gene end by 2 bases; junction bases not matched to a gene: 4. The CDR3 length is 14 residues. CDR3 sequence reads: CASSGGQGPYEQYF. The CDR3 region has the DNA TGTGCCAGCAGCGGAGGACAGGGCCCCTACGAGCAGTACTTC.

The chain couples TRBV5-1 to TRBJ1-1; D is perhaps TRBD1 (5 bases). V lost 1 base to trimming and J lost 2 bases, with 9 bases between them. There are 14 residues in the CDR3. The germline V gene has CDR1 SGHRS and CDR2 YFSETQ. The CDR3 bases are TGCGCCAGCAGCTTGAGCGGGGGAAACACTGAAGCTTTCTTT. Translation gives CASSLSGGNTEAFF.

The CDR3 nucleotides are TGCAGTGCTAGAGATCAGCGGGAGTTTCCCTACGAGCAGTACTTC. Its translation: CSARDQREFPYEQYF. The chain couples TRBV20-1 to TRBJ2-7, with 8 nucleotides matching TRBD2. The CDR3 has 15 residues. The germline gives CDR1 DFQATT, CDR2 SNEGSKA (reference sequence). V dropped 0 bases and J dropped 2; count of bases not matched to a gene: 6.

The CDR3 sequence: CASSIGSGDNQPQHF. As DNA, the CDR3 is TGTGCCAGTAGTATAGGTTCGGGGGACAATCAGCCCCAGCATTTT. The chain carries TRBV19 and TRBJ1-5, with a weak D call TRBD1 (5 bases). CDR1 LNHDA and CDR2 SQIVND come from the germline V gene (reference sequence). CDR3 length: 15 residues. V shed 1 base and J shed 3 bases, with 10 bases lying between them. The full variable domain, rest sourced from reference TRBV19 and TRBJ1-5, is DGGITQSPKYLFRKEGQNVTLSCEQNLNHDAMYWYRQDPGQGLRLIYYSQIVNDFQKGDIAEGYSVSREKKESFPLTVTSAQKNPTAFYLCASSIGSGDNQPQHFGDGTRLSIL.

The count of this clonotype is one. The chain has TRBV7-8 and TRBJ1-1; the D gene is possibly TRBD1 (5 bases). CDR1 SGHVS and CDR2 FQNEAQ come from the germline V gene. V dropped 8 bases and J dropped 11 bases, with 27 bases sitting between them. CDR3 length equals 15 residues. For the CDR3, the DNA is TGTGCCAGCCTACAATCCCAGGGCGGAGGATTTCCGGCTTTCTTT. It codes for CASLQSQGGGFPAFF.

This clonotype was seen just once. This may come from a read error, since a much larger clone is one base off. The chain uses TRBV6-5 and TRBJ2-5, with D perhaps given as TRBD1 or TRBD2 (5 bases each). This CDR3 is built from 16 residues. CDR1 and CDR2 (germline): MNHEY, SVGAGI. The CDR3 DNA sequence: TGTGCCAGCAGTTACTCGGACTCAGGGCCCCAAGGGACCCAGTACTTC. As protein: CASSYSDSGPQGTQYF.

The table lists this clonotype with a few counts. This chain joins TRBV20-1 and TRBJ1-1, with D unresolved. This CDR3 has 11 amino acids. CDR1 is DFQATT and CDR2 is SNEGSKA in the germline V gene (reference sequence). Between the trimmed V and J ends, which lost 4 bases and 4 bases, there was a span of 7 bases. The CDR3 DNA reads TGCAGTGCTACCTATTCCACTGAAGCTTTCTTT. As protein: CSATYSTEAFF.

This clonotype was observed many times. The CDR3 DNA reads as TGTGCCAGCAGTGAAGACGAGGGTAGGATGAATCAGCCCCAGCATTTT. Encoded protein: CASSEDEGRMNQPQHF. The rearrangement uses TRBV6-1 and TRBJ1-5; D gene uncertain. This CDR3 is built from 16 residues. Trimming shortened V by 1 base and J by 4 bases, and 14 bases separated the two germline ends. Germline CDR1 reads MNHNS; CDR2 reads SASEGT.

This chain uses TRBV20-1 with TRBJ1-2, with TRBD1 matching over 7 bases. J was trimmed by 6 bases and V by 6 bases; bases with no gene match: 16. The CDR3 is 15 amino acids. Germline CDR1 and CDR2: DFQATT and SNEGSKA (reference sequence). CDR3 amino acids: CSAPVRGQGGDGYTF. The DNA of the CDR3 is TGCAGTGCCCCGGTAAGGGGTCAGGGGGGTGATGGCTACACCTTC.

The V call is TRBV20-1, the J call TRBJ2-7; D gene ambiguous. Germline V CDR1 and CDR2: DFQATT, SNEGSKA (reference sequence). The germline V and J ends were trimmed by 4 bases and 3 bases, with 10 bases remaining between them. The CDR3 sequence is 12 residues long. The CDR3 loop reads CSATGKDYEQYF. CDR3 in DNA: TGCAGTGCTACAGGCAAAGACTACGAGCAGTACTTC.